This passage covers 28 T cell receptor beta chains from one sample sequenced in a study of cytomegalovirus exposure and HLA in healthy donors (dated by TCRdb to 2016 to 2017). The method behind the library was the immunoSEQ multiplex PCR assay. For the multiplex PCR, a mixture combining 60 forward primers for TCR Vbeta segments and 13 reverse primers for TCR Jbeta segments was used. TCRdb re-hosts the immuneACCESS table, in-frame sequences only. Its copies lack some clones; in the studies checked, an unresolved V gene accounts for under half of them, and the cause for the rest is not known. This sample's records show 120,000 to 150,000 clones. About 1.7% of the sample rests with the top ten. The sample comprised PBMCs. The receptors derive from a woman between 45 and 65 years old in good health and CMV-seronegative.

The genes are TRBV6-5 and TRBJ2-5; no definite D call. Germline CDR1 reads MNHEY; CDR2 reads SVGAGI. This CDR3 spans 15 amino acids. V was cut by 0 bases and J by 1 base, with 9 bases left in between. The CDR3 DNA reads TGTGCCAGCAGTTACTCGTTACAAATCCAAGAGACCCAGTACTTC. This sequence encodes CASSYSLQIQETQYF.

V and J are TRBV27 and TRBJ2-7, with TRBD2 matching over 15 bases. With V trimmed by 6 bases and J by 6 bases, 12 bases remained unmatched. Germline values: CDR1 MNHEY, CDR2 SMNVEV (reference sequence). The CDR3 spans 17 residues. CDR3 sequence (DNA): TGTGCCAGCAGCCGCCCATGGACTAGCGGGAGGGCCAGCGAGCAGTACTTC. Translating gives CASSRPWTSGRASEQYF.

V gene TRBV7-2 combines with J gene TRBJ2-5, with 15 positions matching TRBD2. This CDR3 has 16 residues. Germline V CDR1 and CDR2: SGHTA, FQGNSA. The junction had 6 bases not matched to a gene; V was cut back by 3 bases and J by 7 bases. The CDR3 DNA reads TGTGCCAGCAGCTTCGGGACTAGCGGGGGGCGGGGGACCCAGTACTTC. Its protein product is CASSFGTSGGRGTQYF.

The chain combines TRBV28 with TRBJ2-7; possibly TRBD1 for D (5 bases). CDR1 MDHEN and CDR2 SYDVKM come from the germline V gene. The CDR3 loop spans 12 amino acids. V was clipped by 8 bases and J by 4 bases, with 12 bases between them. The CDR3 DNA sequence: TGTGCCAGCGGAGTGCAGGGTTACGAGCAGTACTTC. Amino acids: CASGVQGYEQYF.

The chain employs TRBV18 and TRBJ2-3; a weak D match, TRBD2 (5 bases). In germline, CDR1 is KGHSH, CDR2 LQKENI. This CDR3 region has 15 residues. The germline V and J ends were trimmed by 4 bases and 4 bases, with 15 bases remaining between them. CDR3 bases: TGTGCCAGCTCACAAAGGCGGACGGACTCAGATACGCAGTATTTT. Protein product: CASSQRRTDSDTQYF.

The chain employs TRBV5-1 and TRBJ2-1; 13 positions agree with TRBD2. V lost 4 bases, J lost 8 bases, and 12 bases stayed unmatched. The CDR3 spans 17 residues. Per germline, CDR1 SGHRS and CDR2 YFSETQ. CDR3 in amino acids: CASSLGLAGVQGDEQFF. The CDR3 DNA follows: TGCGCCAGCAGCCTAGGACTAGCGGGGGTCCAAGGTGATGAGCAGTTCTTC.

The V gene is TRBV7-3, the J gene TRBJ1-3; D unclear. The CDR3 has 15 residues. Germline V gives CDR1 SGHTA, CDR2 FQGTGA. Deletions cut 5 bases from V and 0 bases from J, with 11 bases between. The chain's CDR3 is CASSLTGNSGNTIYF. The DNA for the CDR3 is TGTGCCAGCAGCCTTACGGGAAACTCTGGAAACACCATATATTTT.

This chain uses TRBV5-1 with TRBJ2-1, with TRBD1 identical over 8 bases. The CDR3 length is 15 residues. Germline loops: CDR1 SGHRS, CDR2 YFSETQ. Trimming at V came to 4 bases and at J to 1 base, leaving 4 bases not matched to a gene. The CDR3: CASSVGQGSYNEQFF. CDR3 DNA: TGCGCCAGCAGCGTAGGACAGGGTTCCTACAATGAGCAGTTCTTC.

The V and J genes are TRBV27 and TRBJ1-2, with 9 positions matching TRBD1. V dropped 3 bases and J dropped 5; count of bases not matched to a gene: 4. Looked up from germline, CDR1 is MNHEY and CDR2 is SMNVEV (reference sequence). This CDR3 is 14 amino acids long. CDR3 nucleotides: TGTGCCAGCAGTTTTCAAGGACAGGGGTATGGCTACACCTTC. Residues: CASSFQGQGYGYTF.

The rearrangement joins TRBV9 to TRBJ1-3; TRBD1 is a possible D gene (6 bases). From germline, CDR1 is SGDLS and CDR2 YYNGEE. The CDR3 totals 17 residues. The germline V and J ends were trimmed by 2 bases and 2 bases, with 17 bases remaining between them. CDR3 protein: CASSVAVRTVTGNTIYF. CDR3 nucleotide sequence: TGTGCCAGCAGCGTCGCAGTCCGGACAGTGACTGGAAACACCATATATTTT.

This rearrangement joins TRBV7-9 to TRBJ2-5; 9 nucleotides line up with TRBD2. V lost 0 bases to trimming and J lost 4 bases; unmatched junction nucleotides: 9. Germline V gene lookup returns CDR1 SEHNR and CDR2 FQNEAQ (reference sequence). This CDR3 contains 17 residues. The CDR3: CASSLAVAGVPRETQYF. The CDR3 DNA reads TGTGCCAGCAGCTTAGCCGTAGCGGGAGTGCCGAGAGAGACCCAGTACTTC.

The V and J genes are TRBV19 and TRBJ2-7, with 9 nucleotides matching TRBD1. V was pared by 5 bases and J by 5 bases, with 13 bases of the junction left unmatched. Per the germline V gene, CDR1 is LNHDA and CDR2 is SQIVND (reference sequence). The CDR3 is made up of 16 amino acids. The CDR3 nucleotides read TGTGCCAGTAGTGCGACGACCGGGACAGGGTTTGACGAGCAGTACTTC. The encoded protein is CASSATTGTGFDEQYF.

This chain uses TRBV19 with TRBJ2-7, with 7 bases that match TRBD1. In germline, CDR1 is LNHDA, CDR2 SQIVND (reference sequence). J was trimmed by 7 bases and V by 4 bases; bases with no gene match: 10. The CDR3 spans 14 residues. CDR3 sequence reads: CASSTNRGVREQYF. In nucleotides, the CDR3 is TGTGCCAGTAGTACTAACAGGGGAGTGCGTGAGCAGTACTTC.

CDR3 loop: CASSPPGQGAAGELFF. CDR3 DNA sequence: TGTGCCAGCAGCCCCCCGGGACAGGGGGCGGCCGGGGAGCTGTTTTTT. This chain connects TRBV5-4 to TRBJ2-2, with 12 bases fitting TRBD1. Germline CDR1 SGHNT, CDR2 YYREEE (reference sequence). V dropped 4 bases and J dropped 6; count of bases not matched to a gene: 7. The CDR3 loop spans 16 amino acids.

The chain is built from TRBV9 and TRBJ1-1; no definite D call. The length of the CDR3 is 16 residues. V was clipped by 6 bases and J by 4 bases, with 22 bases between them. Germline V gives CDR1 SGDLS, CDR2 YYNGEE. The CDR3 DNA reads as TGTGCCAGCACCCATAGCCCTACGGGTCGAGCCACTGAAGCTTTCTTT. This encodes CASTHSPTGRATEAFF.

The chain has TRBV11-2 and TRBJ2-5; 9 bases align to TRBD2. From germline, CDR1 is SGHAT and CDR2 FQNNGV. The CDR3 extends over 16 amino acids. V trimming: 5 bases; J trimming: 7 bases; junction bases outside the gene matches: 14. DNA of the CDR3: TGTGCCAGCAGCCCTCGCGGGGCTAGCGGGACGGTGACCCAGTACTTC. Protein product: CASSPRGASGTVTQYF.

The CDR3 here is CASTVQGGPYNEQFF. The CDR3 DNA sequence: TGTGCCAGCACAGTACAGGGGGGACCCTACAATGAGCAGTTCTTC. The chain is built from TRBV5-4 and TRBJ2-1, with 8 bases aligning to TRBD1. Germline-derived CDR1 and CDR2 are SGHNT and YYREEE (reference sequence). Trimming at V came to 6 bases and at J to 2 bases, leaving 7 bases not matched to a gene. The CDR3 has 15 residues.

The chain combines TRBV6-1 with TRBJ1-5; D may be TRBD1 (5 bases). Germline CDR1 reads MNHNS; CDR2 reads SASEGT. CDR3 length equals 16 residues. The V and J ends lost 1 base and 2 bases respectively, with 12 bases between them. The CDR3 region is CASSEGQGLGNQPQHF. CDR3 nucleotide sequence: TGTGCCAGCAGTGAAGGGCAGGGATTGGGCAATCAGCCCCAGCATTTT.

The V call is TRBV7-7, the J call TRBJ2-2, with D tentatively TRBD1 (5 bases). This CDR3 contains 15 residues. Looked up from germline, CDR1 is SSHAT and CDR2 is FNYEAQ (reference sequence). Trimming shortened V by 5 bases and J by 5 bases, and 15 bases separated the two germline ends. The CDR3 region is CASSPDTAGTGELFF. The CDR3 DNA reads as TGTGCCAGCAGCCCTGACACCGCAGGGACCGGGGAGCTGTTTTTT.

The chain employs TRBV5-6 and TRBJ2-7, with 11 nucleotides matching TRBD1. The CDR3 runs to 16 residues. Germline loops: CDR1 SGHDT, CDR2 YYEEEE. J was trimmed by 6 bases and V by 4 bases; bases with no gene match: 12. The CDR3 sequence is CASSRRLGTGGTEQYF. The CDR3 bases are TGTGCCAGCAGCCGTCGGCTGGGGACAGGGGGGACCGAGCAGTACTTC.

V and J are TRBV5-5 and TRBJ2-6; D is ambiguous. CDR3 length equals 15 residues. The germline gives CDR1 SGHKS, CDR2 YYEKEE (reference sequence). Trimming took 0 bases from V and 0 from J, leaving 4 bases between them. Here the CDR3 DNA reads TGTGCCAGCAGCTTGGGAGACTCTGGGGCCAACGTCCTGACTTTC. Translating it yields CASSLGDSGANVLTF.

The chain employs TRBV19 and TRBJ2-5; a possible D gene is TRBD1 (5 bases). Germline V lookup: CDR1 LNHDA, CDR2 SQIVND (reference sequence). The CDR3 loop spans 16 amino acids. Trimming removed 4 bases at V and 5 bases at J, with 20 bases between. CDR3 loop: CASSTSPYRGGETQYF. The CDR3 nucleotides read TGTGCCAGTAGTACCTCCCCCTATAGGGGTGGTGAGACCCAGTACTTC.

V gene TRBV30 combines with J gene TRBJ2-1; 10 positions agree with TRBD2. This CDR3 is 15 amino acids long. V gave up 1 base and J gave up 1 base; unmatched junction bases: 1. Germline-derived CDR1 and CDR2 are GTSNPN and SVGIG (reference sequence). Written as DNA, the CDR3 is TGTGCCTGGAGTGCTAGCGGGAGTTCCTACAATGAGCAGTTCTTC. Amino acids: CAWSASGSSYNEQFF. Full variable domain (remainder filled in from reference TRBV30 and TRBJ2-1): SQTIHQWPATLVQPVGSPLSLECTVEGTSNPNLYWYRQAAGRGLQLLFYSVGIGQISSEVPQNLSASRPQDRQFILSSKKLLLSDSGFYLCAWSASGSSYNEQFFGPGTRLTVL.

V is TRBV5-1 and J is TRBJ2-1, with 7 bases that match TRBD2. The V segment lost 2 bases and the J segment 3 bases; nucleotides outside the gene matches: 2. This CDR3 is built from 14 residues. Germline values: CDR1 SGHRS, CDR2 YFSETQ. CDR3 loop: CASSLTSDYNEQFF. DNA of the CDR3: TGCGCCAGCAGCTTAACTAGCGACTACAATGAGCAGTTCTTC.

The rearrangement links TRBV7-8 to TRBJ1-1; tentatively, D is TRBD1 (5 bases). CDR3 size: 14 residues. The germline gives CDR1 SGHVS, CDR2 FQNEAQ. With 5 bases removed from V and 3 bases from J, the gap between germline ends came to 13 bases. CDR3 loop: CASSPILGDTEAFF. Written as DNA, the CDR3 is TGTGCCAGCAGCCCTATTTTAGGGGACACTGAAGCTTTCTTT.

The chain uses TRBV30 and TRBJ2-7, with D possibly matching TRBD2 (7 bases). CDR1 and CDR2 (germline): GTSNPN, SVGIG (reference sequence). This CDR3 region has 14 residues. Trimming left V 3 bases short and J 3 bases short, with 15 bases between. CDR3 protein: CAWSKGGGFYEQYF. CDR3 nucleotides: TGTGCCTGGAGCAAAGGGGGAGGGTTCTACGAGCAGTACTTC. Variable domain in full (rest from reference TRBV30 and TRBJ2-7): SQTIHQWPATLVQPVGSPLSLECTVEGTSNPNLYWYRQAAGRGLQLLFYSVGIGQISSEVPQNLSASRPQDRQFILSSKKLLLSDSGFYLCAWSKGGGFYEQYFGPGTRLTVT.

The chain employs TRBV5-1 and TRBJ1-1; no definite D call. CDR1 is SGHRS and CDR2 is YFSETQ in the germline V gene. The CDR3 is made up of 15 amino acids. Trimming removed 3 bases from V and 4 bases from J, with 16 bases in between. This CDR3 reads CASSSGGLTGTEAFF. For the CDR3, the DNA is TGCGCCAGCAGCTCAGGAGGACTCACGGGCACTGAAGCTTTCTTT. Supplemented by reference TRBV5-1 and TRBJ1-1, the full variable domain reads KAGVTQTPRYLIKTRGQQVTLSCSPISGHRSVSWYQQTPGQGLQFLFEYFSETQRNKGNFPGRFSGRQFSNSRSEMNVSTLELGDSALYLCASSSGGLTGTEAFFGQGTRLTVV.

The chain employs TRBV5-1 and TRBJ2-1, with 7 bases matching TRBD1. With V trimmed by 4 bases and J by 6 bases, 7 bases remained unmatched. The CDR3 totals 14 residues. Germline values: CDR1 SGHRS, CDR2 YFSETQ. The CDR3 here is CASSRGQIINEQFF. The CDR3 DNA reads TGCGCCAGCAGCCGGGGACAGATCATCAATGAGCAGTTCTTC.